This T cell receptor beta chain was retrieved from a study of long-term antiretroviral therapy in people with HIV. Sequencing relied on immunoSEQ assay v3.0, run at survey level. The protocol was immunoSEQ multiplex PCR, while the TCRdb copy is restricted to in-frame clones and leaves out a portion. In the table there are some 30,000 clones, roughly nine tenths of which are singletons. This CDR3 has 14 residues. V lost 3 bases and J 2 bases, leaving 10 bases between the germline ends. Germline V gene data show CDR1 as MNHEY and CDR2 as SMNVEV (reference sequence). The chain carries TRBV27 and TRBJ1-2; D uncertain. This clonotype was sampled from a man between 18 and 29 years old with HIV. The material was unsorted PBMCs, obtained 3.1 years after starting antiretroviral therapy. CDR3 nucleotides: TGTGCCAGCAGTTTCGGCAGCGGAAACTATGGCTACACCTTC. It encodes CASSFGSGNYGYTF.